This TCR beta chain appears in the sequencing data of a study of patients and donors after allogeneic stem cell transplantation. Germline V gene data show CDR1 as MDHEN and CDR2 as SYDVKM. V lost 5 bases, J lost 2 bases, and 12 bases lay in between. This CDR3 spans 14 amino acids. From the RT-PCR reads, TCRdb called clonotypes with MiXCR, one entry per CDR3 protein. The table has about 23,000 distinct CDR3 sequences, 25% to 35% seen once. The genes are TRBV28 and TRBJ2-5; possible D gene TRBD1, 6 bases. The sequenced material came from blood, either unsorted or a sorted T cell fraction (not recorded which). The clonotype was recovered from a human donor who was either an allogeneic HSCT recipient or a stem cell or donor lymphocyte infusion donor (not recorded which). It is not recorded whose cells these are; they may come from a transplant donor. CDR3 DNA sequence: TGTGCCAGCAGTCCCTTACAGGGACAAGAGACCCAGTACTTC. This codes for CASSPLQGQETQYF.